The clone carrying this TCR beta chain has a handful of counts. The data derive from a study of shared clonotypes between healthy human individuals. The ends were cut back, 4 bases at V and 3 bases at J, with 10 bases in the middle. CDR1 is SGHVS, CDR2 FQNEAQ, per germline. CDR3 length equals 14 residues. Sequenced by immunoSEQ multiplex PCR; TCRdb stores in-frame clones only, minus some. Among around 940,000 clones, 76% were seen once, and the ten largest hold about 1.5%. This sequence joins TRBV7-8 and TRBJ1-5; D not certain. The sequence came from a man aged 18 to 30 in good health. The sample consisted of memory CD4+ T cells sorted from blood. Documented subset: CD45RA-negative fraction. CDR3 region: CASSSPGSNQPQHF. The CDR3 DNA reads TGTGCCAGCAGCTCCCCGGGCTCCAATCAGCCCCAGCATTTT.